The source of this TCR beta chain is a study of cytomegalovirus exposure and HLA in healthy donors. Measured with immunoSEQ multiplex PCR; TCRdb has only the in-frame clones, and not every one. The sample includes approximately 300,000 clones, about nine tenths of them seen just once. CDR3 size: 17 residues. Germline V lookup: CDR1 MDHEN, CDR2 SYDVKM. V was pared by 4 bases and J by 0 bases, with 6 bases of the junction left unmatched. The sample was PBMCs. The chain links TRBV28 to TRBJ2-4; 10 bases map to TRBD2. The clonotype originates from a woman younger than 45 in good health and CMV-seropositive. Written as DNA, the CDR3 is TGTGCCAGCAGTTACACTAGCGGGGACCTAGCCAAAAACATTCAGTACTTC. This gives the protein CASSYTSGDLAKNIQYF.